What follows is one TCR beta chain and its context. CDR3 length: 15 amino acids. V trimming: 4 bases; J trimming: 0 bases; junction bases outside the gene matches: 3. Germline V gives CDR1 LGHNA, CDR2 YSLEER. Original processing notes: Estimated nucleated cell counts came from reference gene primer amplification. TCRdb's table, derived via immunoSEQ multiplex PCR, lists solely in-frame clones and lacks some. V and J calls and clone size are given by that table; D and trimming were obtained from the DNA. The data hold about 150,000 clones, with around 89% observed a single time. The sample comes from a study of blood T cell repertoires in COVID-19. Study overall: From the United States, Italy and Spain came samples of acute and convalescent COVID-19.

The TCR comes from a man in his 60s with active or convalescent COVID-19. The J gene is TRBJ2-7, the V gene TRBV4-3; the match to TRBD2 covers 10 bases. Sequencing was performed on peripheral blood. The CDR3, as DNA: TGCGCCAGCAGCCCTAGCGGGAGAGGCTCCTACGAGCAGTACTTC. Translation gives CASSPSGRGSYEQYF.